This T cell receptor beta chain derives from a study of PD-L1 blockade in urothelial cancer. As for the study in general: Males with bladder-origin urothelial cancer made up about 90% of the roughly 30 patients. In terms of prior chemotherapy, patients had received 0 to 3 regimens.

CDR3 length: 12 amino acids. Germline values: CDR1 MNHEY, CDR2 SVGAGI. Trimming at V came to 6 bases and at J to 2 bases, leaving 1 base not matched to a gene. Time point reported: pretreatment peripheral blood. The study, taken as a whole, reports: Enhanced expansion of tumor-associated blood clones at 3 weeks characterized durable-benefit patients.

In its sample, this clone was seen once. What it binds is unknown. Spiking of synthetic TCR analog templates was performed in each PCR. This table comes from immunoSEQ multiplex PCR, and its TCRdb copy is limited to in-frame clones, with some not included. Seen here are about 56,000 clones, roughly 85% observed once, and the top ten hold approximately 14%. The sequencing here drew on PBMCs, taken around atezolizumab (anti-PD-L1) treatment. The V and J genes are TRBV6-5 and TRBJ2-7; 7 bases map to TRBD1. The sequence came from a man between 65 and 85 years old with urothelial cancer. CDR3 sequence: CASRTGTYEQYF. CDR3 bases: TGTGCCAGCAGGACAGGGACCTACGAGCAGTACTTC.